Listed below are T cell receptor beta chains from one sample, sequenced in a study of blood T cell repertoires in COVID-19. Here immunoSEQ multiplex PCR was the method, and the copy in TCRdb shows in-frame clones only, minus some. The data contain over 150,000 clones, approximately 80% of them seen just once; the ten biggest clones take up roughly 13%. The specimen sequenced was peripheral blood. Every receptor here comes from a human donor in a cohort sampled during active COVID-19. Both conserved end residues are part of each CDR3. The D gene is left open where the match is weak. Clone size appears in some rows only: once, few, many, or a class for an expanded clone.

abundance: .
d_gene: .
j_gene: TRBJ1-2
v_gene: TRBV12-3/TRBV12-4
CDR3aa: CASSSLNYGYTF
CDR3nt: TGTGCCAGCAGTTCACTCAACTATGGCTACACCTTC

abundance: many
d_gene: TRBD2
j_gene: TRBJ2-1
v_gene: TRBV2
CDR3aa: CASSEATSGRINEQFF
CDR3nt: TGTGCCAGCAGTGAAGCGACTAGCGGGAGGATCAATGAGCAGTTCTTC

abundance: .
d_gene: .
j_gene: TRBJ1-5
v_gene: TRBV6-2/TRBV6-3
CDR3aa: CASSLNWRNQPQHF
CDR3nt: TGTGCCAGCAGTTTAAACTGGCGGAATCAGCCCCAGCATTTT

abundance: many
d_gene: .
j_gene: TRBJ2-2
v_gene: TRBV27
CDR3aa: CASSRDFTGELFF
CDR3nt: TGTGCCAGCAGCAGGGACTTCACCGGGGAGCTGTTTTTT

abundance: .
d_gene: TRBD1
j_gene: TRBJ1-3
v_gene: TRBV2
CDR3aa: CASRRTGEGSGNTIYF
CDR3nt: TGTGCCAGCAGAAGGACAGGGGAAGGATCTGGAAACACCATATATTTT

abundance: once
d_gene: TRBD2
j_gene: TRBJ2-1
v_gene: TRBV7-2
CDR3aa: CASSLGLAVNNEQFF
CDR3nt: TGTGCCAGCAGCTTAGGGCTAGCGGTAAACAATGAGCAGTTCTTC

abundance: .
d_gene: TRBD1
j_gene: TRBJ1-2
v_gene: TRBV6-5
CDR3aa: CASHDRGFNYGYTF
CDR3nt: TGTGCCAGCCACGACAGGGGGTTTAACTATGGCTACACCTTC

abundance: .
d_gene: .
j_gene: TRBJ2-7
v_gene: TRBV28
CDR3aa: CASSLIAAVSYEQYF
CDR3nt: TGTGCCAGCAGTTTAATCGCGGCGGTCTCGTACGAGCAGTACTTC

abundance: .
d_gene: .
j_gene: TRBJ1-1
v_gene: TRBV28
CDR3aa: CASSFPADRTEAFF
CDR3nt: TGTGCCAGCAGTTTCCCCGCTGACAGGACTGAAGCTTTCTTT

abundance: once
d_gene: .
j_gene: TRBJ2-2
v_gene: TRBV6-5
CDR3aa: CASRGTGNTGELFF
CDR3nt: TGTGCCAGCAGAGGAACAGGGAACACCGGGGAGCTGTTTTTT

abundance: .
d_gene: TRBD1
j_gene: TRBJ2-2
v_gene: TRBV14
CDR3aa: CASSQWTGVNTGELFF
CDR3nt: TGTGCCAGCAGCCAATGGACAGGGGTAAACACCGGGGAGCTGTTTTTT

abundance: .
d_gene: .
j_gene: TRBJ2-7
v_gene: TRBV12-5
CDR3aa: CASGLEPTRGQYF
CDR3nt: TGTGCTAGTGGTTTGGAACCGACCCGCGGGCAGTACTTC

abundance: .
d_gene: .
j_gene: TRBJ2-4
v_gene: TRBV15
CDR3aa: CATSRDLDPVGAKNIQYF
CDR3nt: TGTGCCACCAGCAGAGACCTTGACCCCGTCGGGGCCAAAAACATTCAGTACTTC

abundance: .
d_gene: TRBD1
j_gene: TRBJ1-3
v_gene: TRBV7-9
CDR3aa: CASSSGQGASVNTIYF
CDR3nt: TGTGCCAGCAGCTCTGGACAGGGGGCGTCGGTGAACACCATATATTTT

abundance: .
d_gene: .
j_gene: TRBJ1-1
v_gene: TRBV5-1
CDR3aa: CASSLNGMNTEAFF
CDR3nt: TGCGCCAGCAGCTTGAACGGGATGAACACTGAAGCTTTCTTT

abundance: .
d_gene: .
j_gene: TRBJ2-7
v_gene: TRBV27
CDR3aa: CASSLATGGEQYF
CDR3nt: TGTGCCAGCAGTTTAGCCACAGGCGGCGAGCAGTACTTC

abundance: .
d_gene: TRBD2
j_gene: TRBJ2-7
v_gene: TRBV18
CDR3aa: CASSPNGGKYEQYF
CDR3nt: TGTGCCAGCTCACCAAACGGGGGGAAATACGAGCAGTACTTC

abundance: .
d_gene: TRBD1
j_gene: TRBJ2-4
v_gene: TRBV5-1
CDR3aa: CASSGGQGTAKNIQYF
CDR3nt: TGCGCCAGCAGCGGGGGACAGGGAACAGCCAAAAACATTCAGTACTTC

abundance: .
d_gene: .
j_gene: TRBJ1-1
v_gene: TRBV12-1
CDR3aa: CASSFAVLRYETEAFF
CDR3nt: TGTGCCAGCAGCTTTGCGGTGTTGAGGTATGAAACTGAAGCTTTCTTT

abundance: once
d_gene: .
j_gene: TRBJ1-4
v_gene: TRBV3-1/TRBV3-2
CDR3aa: CASSPGATNEKLFF
CDR3nt: TGTGCCAGCAGCCCGGGAGCGACTAATGAAAAACTGTTTTTT

abundance: .
d_gene: TRBD1
j_gene: TRBJ2-3
v_gene: TRBV30
CDR3aa: CAWRARGRTDTQYF
CDR3nt: TGTGCCTGGAGGGCCAGGGGGCGAACAGATACGCAGTATTTT

abundance: .
d_gene: TRBD2
j_gene: TRBJ2-1
v_gene: TRBV28
CDR3aa: CASSLTSGRSIREQFF
CDR3nt: TGTGCCAGCAGTTTGACTAGCGGGAGATCTATTCGTGAGCAGTTCTTC

abundance: .
d_gene: TRBD2
j_gene: TRBJ2-5
v_gene: TRBV28
CDR3aa: CASTLRLAGKETQYF
CDR3nt: TGTGCCAGCACCCTCCGCCTAGCGGGCAAAGAGACCCAGTACTTC

abundance: .
d_gene: TRBD2
j_gene: TRBJ2-7
v_gene: TRBV6-6
CDR3aa: CASSYSGRESYEQYF
CDR3nt: TGTGCCAGCAGTTACTCGGGGCGGGAGTCCTACGAGCAGTACTTC

abundance: .
d_gene: .
j_gene: TRBJ2-4
v_gene: TRBV10-1
CDR3aa: CASSESTGNIQYF
CDR3nt: TGCGCCAGCAGTGAGTCGACTGGTAACATTCAGTACTTC

abundance: many
d_gene: .
j_gene: TRBJ2-5
v_gene: TRBV28
CDR3aa: CASRVAGQETQYF
CDR3nt: TGTGCCAGCCGAGTCGCGGGCCAAGAGACCCAGTACTTC

abundance: once
d_gene: TRBD2
j_gene: TRBJ2-3
v_gene: TRBV28
CDR3aa: CASSSLAGGGTDTQYF
CDR3nt: TGTGCCAGCAGTTCCCTCGCGGGAGGGGGCACAGATACGCAGTATTTT

abundance: .
d_gene: TRBD2
j_gene: TRBJ2-7
v_gene: TRBV30
CDR3aa: CAWDRDYRGYEQYF
CDR3nt: TGTGCCTGGGACCGGGACTACCGTGGCTACGAGCAGTACTTC

abundance: once
d_gene: .
j_gene: TRBJ2-2
v_gene: TRBV7-9
CDR3aa: CASSFKRNTGELFF
CDR3nt: TGTGCCAGCAGCTTTAAGCGGAACACCGGGGAGCTGTTTTTT

abundance: .
d_gene: .
j_gene: TRBJ1-2
v_gene: TRBV7-2
CDR3aa: CASSSRTGYYGYTF
CDR3nt: TGTGCCAGCAGCTCCCGAACAGGGTACTATGGCTACACCTTC

abundance: many
d_gene: .
j_gene: TRBJ2-2
v_gene: TRBV15
CDR3aa: CATSRVASANTGELFF
CDR3nt: TGTGCCACCAGCAGAGTGGCTAGCGCAAACACCGGGGAGCTGTTTTTT

abundance: .
d_gene: .
j_gene: TRBJ1-4
v_gene: TRBV18
CDR3aa: CASSPRLGENEKLFF
CDR3nt: TGTGCCAGCTCACCTCGTTTAGGGGAAAATGAAAAACTGTTTTTT

abundance: .
d_gene: TRBD1
j_gene: TRBJ2-7
v_gene: TRBV6-5
CDR3aa: CASSFGQAYEQYF
CDR3nt: TGTGCCAGCAGTTTCGGACAGGCCTACGAGCAGTACTTC

abundance: .
d_gene: TRBD2
j_gene: TRBJ2-7
v_gene: TRBV28
CDR3aa: CASNLGRSFPEQYF
CDR3nt: TGTGCCAGCAACCTCGGGAGGAGCTTTCCCGAGCAGTACTTC

abundance: .
d_gene: .
j_gene: TRBJ2-2
v_gene: TRBV27
CDR3aa: CASSPLPAGELFF
CDR3nt: TGTGCCAGCAGTCCCCTCCCCGCCGGGGAGCTGTTTTTT

abundance: once
d_gene: TRBD2
j_gene: TRBJ2-3
v_gene: TRBV19
CDR3aa: CATTTSVTDTQYF
CDR3nt: TGTGCCACTACGACTAGCGTCACAGATACGCAGTATTTT

abundance: .
d_gene: TRBD1
j_gene: TRBJ2-7
v_gene: TRBV5-6
CDR3aa: CASSRRQGVYEQYF
CDR3nt: TGTGCCAGCAGCAGGCGACAGGGGGTATACGAGCAGTACTTC

abundance: .
d_gene: .
j_gene: TRBJ2-7
v_gene: TRBV6-6
CDR3aa: CASRAGDYEQYF
CDR3nt: TGTGCCAGCCGGGCAGGGGACTACGAGCAGTACTTC

abundance: .
d_gene: TRBD1
j_gene: TRBJ1-2
v_gene: TRBV6-2/TRBV6-3
CDR3aa: CASSYEDRGPVGYTF
CDR3nt: TGTGCCAGCAGTTACGAAGACAGGGGGCCGGTTGGCTACACCTTC

abundance: once
d_gene: TRBD2
j_gene: TRBJ2-7
v_gene: TRBV7-8
CDR3aa: CASSLLAGGYEQYF
CDR3nt: TGTGCCAGCAGCTTACTAGCGGGAGGGTACGAGCAGTACTTC

abundance: .
d_gene: TRBD1
j_gene: TRBJ1-5
v_gene: TRBV6-6
CDR3aa: CASSGGTGGQPQHF
CDR3nt: TGTGCCAGCAGTGGGGGGACAGGGGGGCAGCCCCAGCATTTT

abundance: few
d_gene: .
j_gene: TRBJ2-2
v_gene: TRBV6-6
CDR3aa: CASSYSGHSGGELFF
CDR3nt: TGTGCCAGCAGTTACTCGGGACACTCCGGCGGGGAGCTGTTTTTT